This TCR beta chain was captured in a study of control samples from healthy donors and cancer patients. The protocol was immunoSEQ multiplex PCR, while the TCRdb copy is restricted to in-frame clones and leaves out a portion. The sample has roughly 180,000 clones, roughly 92% seen once. With 4 bases clipped from V and 3 bases from J, the junction kept 7 bases outside the gene matches. Germline V CDR1 and CDR2: KGHDR, SFDVKD. There are 16 residues in the CDR3. Material for sequencing was blood. This receptor was taken from a woman aged 18-35 years in good health. This chain connects TRBV24-1 to TRBJ1-3; 8 bases align to TRBD1. CDR3 sequence: CATSDPNGQGGNTIYF. CDR3 nucleotide sequence: TGTGCCACCAGTGACCCGAACGGACAGGGTGGAAACACCATATATTTT.